The next 9 T cell receptor beta chains were all read from a single sample in a study of shared clonotypes between healthy human individuals. Using immunoSEQ multiplex PCR, the repertoire was profiled, and TCRdb retains in-frame clones only, with some absent. The sample gives 1.5 million to 1.9 million clones, 95% to 99% of which show up once; roughly 0.4% is in the top ten. Material: naive CD4+ T cells sorted from blood. Stated subset: CD45RA+ positively selected. Receptors were obtained from a man younger than 45 in good health.

The gene calls are TRBV11-2 and TRBJ1-5; no firm D call. The CDR3 runs 15 residues. V was pared by 1 base and J by 7 bases, with 14 bases between. Germline loops: CDR1 SGHAT, CDR2 FQNNGV. The CDR3 loop is CASSLGIGSYQPQHF. The CDR3 DNA reads as TGTGCCAGCAGCTTAGGTATCGGGTCCTACCAGCCCCAGCATTTT.

This clone was detected only once. The chain carries TRBV10-2 and TRBJ2-2; tentatively, D is TRBD2 (5 bases). Germline V lookup: CDR1 WSHSY, CDR2 SAAADI. With 6 bases removed from V and 3 bases from J, the gap between germline ends came to 14 bases. This CDR3 comprises 15 residues. The CDR3 protein is CASSPRGSYTGELFF. CDR3 nucleotide sequence: TGCGCCAGCAGCCCCCGAGGGAGCTACACCGGGGAGCTGTTTTTT.

The chain uses TRBV19 and TRBJ1-5; maybe TRBD1 (6 bases). CDR1 is LNHDA and CDR2 is SQIVND in the germline V gene (reference sequence). The V end was cut by 6 bases, the J end by 3 bases, with 12 bases between. This CDR3 is 14 amino acids long. Here the CDR3 reads CASSLDRFNQPQHF. The CDR3 DNA reads as TGTGCCAGTAGCCTGGACAGATTCAATCAGCCCCAGCATTTT.

The chain links TRBV10-3 to TRBJ2-7; 9 bases line up with TRBD1. This CDR3 spans 15 amino acids. The germline V gene encodes CDR1 ENHRY and CDR2 SYGVKD. V shed 6 bases and J 1 base; nucleotides not matched to a gene: 7. CDR3 residues: CAISPRDRESYEQYF. The CDR3 DNA reads TGTGCCATCAGCCCCAGGGACAGGGAATCCTACGAGCAGTACTTC.

In regard to this clone: Other DNA variants within this sample encode the same CDR3. V is TRBV9 and J is TRBJ2-1; the D gene is possibly TRBD2 (5 bases). From germline, CDR1 is SGDLS and CDR2 YYNGEE. The CDR3 consists of 15 residues. Trimming took 4 bases from V and 0 from J, leaving 11 bases between them. CDR3 coding DNA: TGTGCCAGCAGCCCGAGCGGTAGCTCCTACAATGAGCAGTTCTTC. Its translation is CASSPSGSSYNEQFF.

This chain links TRBV7-2 with TRBJ2-7; a weak D match, TRBD1 (5 bases). The V end was cut by 4 bases, the J end by 6 bases, with 10 bases between. Germline V gives CDR1 SGHTA, CDR2 FQGNSA. The CDR3 runs 12 residues. In DNA form, the CDR3 reads TGTGCCAGCAGCTCCCCAGGGTTCGAGCAGTACTTC. It specifies CASSSPGFEQYF.

The CDR3 nucleotides are TGTGCCAGCAATAGGGGGCCCGAGCAGTACTTC. This encodes CASNRGPEQYF. V and J are TRBV28 and TRBJ2-7; 7 nucleotides agree with TRBD1. The V and J ends lost 7 bases and 6 bases, in that order; junction bases with no gene match: 3. The CDR3 totals 11 residues. CDR1 MDHEN and CDR2 SYDVKM come from the germline V gene.

This clone has a single count. One end of the junction varies from germline; a read error may be responsible. The rearrangement uses TRBV29-1 and TRBJ1-1; the D gene is possibly TRBD1 (5 bases). The germline V gene encodes CDR1 SQVTM and CDR2 ANQGSEA. The CDR3 sequence is 14 residues long. The DNA of the CDR3 is TGCAGCGTGGAAGGCAGGGTAATGGACACTGAAGCTTTCTTT. Amino acids: CSVEGRVMDTEAFF.

In the case of this clone: One junction end disagrees with the germline gene, perhaps due to a read error. The rearrangement links TRBV10-3 to TRBJ2-7; perhaps TRBD2 as D (7 bases). Germline CDR1 is ENHRY and CDR2 is SYGVKD. CDR3 length: 14 residues. The CDR3 sequence is CAISDPPESGTTDF. CDR3 sequence (DNA): TGTGCCATCAGTGACCCCCCCGAGAGCGGGACAACTGACTTC.